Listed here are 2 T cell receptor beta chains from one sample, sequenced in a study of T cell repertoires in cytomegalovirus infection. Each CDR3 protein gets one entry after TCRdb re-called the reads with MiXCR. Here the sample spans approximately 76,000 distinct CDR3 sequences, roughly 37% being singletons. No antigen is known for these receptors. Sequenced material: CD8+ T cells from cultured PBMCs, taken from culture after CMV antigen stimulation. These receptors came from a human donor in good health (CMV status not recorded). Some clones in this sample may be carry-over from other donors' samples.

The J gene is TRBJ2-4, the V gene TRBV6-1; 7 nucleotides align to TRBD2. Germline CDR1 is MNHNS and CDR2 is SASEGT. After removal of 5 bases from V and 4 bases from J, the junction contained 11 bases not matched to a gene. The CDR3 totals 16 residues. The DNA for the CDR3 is TGTGCCAGCAGTTCTTTTGCGGGGGTTTTAAAAAACATTCAGTACTTC. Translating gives CASSSFAGVLKNIQYF.

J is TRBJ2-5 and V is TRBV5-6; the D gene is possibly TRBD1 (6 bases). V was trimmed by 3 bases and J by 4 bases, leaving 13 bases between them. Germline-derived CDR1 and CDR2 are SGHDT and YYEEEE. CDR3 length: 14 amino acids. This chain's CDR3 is CASSYLQGTETQYF. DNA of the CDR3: TGTGCCAGCAGCTACTTACAGGGAACAGAGACCCAGTACTTC.